These 28 T cell receptor beta chains share one sample of origin, sequenced in a study of T cell responses to AZD1222 COVID-19 vaccine. TCRdb's table, derived via immunoSEQ multiplex PCR, lists solely in-frame clones and lacks some. The sample contains about 78,000 clones, 80% to 85% of which appear only once. The starting material was peripheral blood, obtained on day 0 of AZD1222 vaccination. These receptors were collected from an adult in good health.

This clone has a single count. J is TRBJ2-2 and V is TRBV19; TRBD1 aligns across 9 bases. Germline loops: CDR1 LNHDA, CDR2 SQIVND (reference sequence). Germline trimming cut 5 bases from V and 2 bases from J; bases unmatched to any gene: 6. This CDR3 is built from 16 residues. The CDR3 DNA follows: TGTGCCAGTAGTCCTTCGGACAGGGGAAACACCGGGGAGCTGTTTTTT. Translated: CASSPSDRGNTGELFF.

The V gene is TRBV7-9, the J gene TRBJ2-7, with 13 bases that match TRBD2. V lost 2 bases, J lost 3 bases, and 4 bases stayed unmatched. The CDR3 runs to 16 residues. Germline V gene sequence: CDR1 SEHNR, CDR2 FQNEAQ (reference sequence). CDR3 sequence reads: CASSLTSGRVRYEQYF. CDR3 nucleotides: TGTGCCAGCAGCTTAACTAGCGGGAGGGTCCGCTACGAGCAGTACTTC.

The chain couples TRBV3-1 (or the pseudogene TRBV3-2) to TRBJ2-1; D is uncertain. The CDR3 is made up of 17 amino acids. Between the trimmed V and J ends, which lost 4 bases and 0 bases, there was a span of 16 bases. Germline loops: CDR1 LGHDT, CDR2 YNNKEL (reference sequence). The DNA for the CDR3 is TGTGCCAGCAGCCTTCTGGGCGTGGAATCCTCCTACAATGAGCAGTTCTTC. Protein: CASSLLGVESSYNEQFF.

The chain couples TRBV11-3 to TRBJ2-7, with D perhaps matching TRBD1 (6 bases). V was pared by 5 bases and J by 2 bases, with 10 bases between. Germline V CDR1 and CDR2: SGHNT, YENEEA. The CDR3 contains 13 residues. The CDR3 nucleotides are TGTGCCAGCAGCCCACAGGGAACCTACGAGCAGTACTTC. It specifies CASSPQGTYEQYF.

J is TRBJ2-2 and V is TRBV13; no reliable D call. Germline V gives CDR1 PRHDT, CDR2 FYEKMQ (reference sequence). The CDR3 spans 16 residues. Trimming took off 0 bases at V and 5 bases at J, with 13 bases between the two ends. The CDR3 region has the DNA TGTGCCAGCAGCTTAGGCCGATCCCCGCGGACCGGGGAGCTGTTTTTT. Protein sequence: CASSLGRSPRTGELFF.

The rearrangement links TRBV6-5 to TRBJ1-2, with no clear D. The V gene lost 7 bases and the J gene lost 4 bases, with 7 bases spanning the gap. The CDR3 sequence is 11 residues long. Per germline, CDR1 MNHEY and CDR2 SVGAGI. CDR3 sequence: CASTESYGYTF. CDR3 bases: TGTGCCAGCACGGAGAGCTATGGCTACACCTTC.

V gene TRBV11-3 combines with J gene TRBJ2-1, with TRBD1 identical over 9 bases. Germline CDR1 is SGHNT and CDR2 is YENEEA. The CDR3 sequence is 17 residues long. V was pared by 5 bases and J by 4 bases, with 12 bases of the junction left unmatched. This CDR3 reads CASSPHEGTGTYNEQFF. For the CDR3, the DNA is TGTGCCAGCAGCCCGCACGAAGGGACAGGGACTTACAATGAGCAGTTCTTC.

The chain uses TRBV5-1 and TRBJ2-7; 7 bases line up with TRBD2. The trim removed 1 base at V and 5 bases at J, leaving 12 bases unmatched. The germline gives CDR1 SGHRS, CDR2 YFSETQ. CDR3 size: 16 residues. The CDR3 is CASSLSSRAGVDEQYF. CDR3 in DNA: TGCGCCAGCAGCTTGAGTAGTAGGGCGGGAGTTGACGAGCAGTACTTC.

This clone came up a few times. The chain combines TRBV5-1 with TRBJ2-7, with D possibly TRBD1 on 5 matching bases. The germline V gene has CDR1 SGHRS and CDR2 YFSETQ. The CDR3 sequence is 16 residues long. V was shortened by 1 base and J by 0 bases, with 14 bases between the two germline ends. The CDR3 loop reads CASSLYWQGSSYEQYF. DNA for the CDR3: TGCGCCAGCAGCTTGTATTGGCAGGGAAGCTCCTACGAGCAGTACTTC.

This clone was counted only a few times. The genes are TRBV27 and TRBJ1-5, with a tentative D call TRBD1 (5 bases). The germline gives CDR1 MNHEY, CDR2 SMNVEV (reference sequence). The ends were cut back, 7 bases at V and 1 base at J, with 17 bases in the middle. The CDR3 has 16 residues. Here the CDR3 DNA reads TGTGCCAGCAACCCTGAGGGACGGACCAGCAATCAGCCCCAGCATTTT. Its translation: CASNPEGRTSNQPQHF.

The V gene is TRBV15, the J gene TRBJ1-5; D is uncertain. The CDR3 has 12 amino acids. Between the trimmed V and J ends, which lost 4 bases and 3 bases, there was a span of 4 bases. The germline CDR1 and CDR2 sequences are LNHNV and YYDKDF (reference sequence). The CDR3 loop is CATSMDNQPQHF. The CDR3 DNA reads TGTGCCACCAGCATGGACAATCAGCCCCAGCATTTT.

V gene TRBV25-1 combines with J gene TRBJ2-7; D unclear. CDR3 length: 12 residues. CDR1 is MGHDK and CDR2 is SYGVNS in the germline V gene. V was shortened by 3 bases and J by 3 bases, with 6 bases between the two germline ends. This CDR3 reads CASSDWGYEQYF. CDR3 nucleotide sequence: TGTGCCAGCAGTGACTGGGGCTACGAGCAGTACTTC.

This chain joins TRBV7-2 and TRBJ1-3, with D uncertain. This CDR3 is built from 15 residues. Germline CDR1 is SGHTA and CDR2 is FQGNSA. Trimming pared 3 bases from V and 0 bases from J, leaving 9 bases between. The CDR3 DNA reads TGTGCCAGCAGCTTCGCGGCCTACTCTGGAAACACCATATATTTT. Protein sequence: CASSFAAYSGNTIYF.

The chain joins TRBV27 to TRBJ2-7; the match to TRBD1 covers 11 bases. The V segment lost 7 bases and the J segment 4 bases; nucleotides outside the gene matches: 6. The CDR3 runs 14 residues. CDR1 is MNHEY and CDR2 is SMNVEV in the germline V gene (reference sequence). Here the CDR3 reads CASMFGQGAYEQYF. The CDR3 coding sequence is TGTGCCAGCATGTTCGGACAGGGGGCGTACGAGCAGTACTTC.

This rearrangement joins TRBV27 to TRBJ1-5, with D uncertain. V was pared by 0 bases and J by 0 bases, with 6 bases between. Germline CDR1 is MNHEY and CDR2 is SMNVEV (reference sequence). The CDR3 covers 15 residues. The CDR3 region is CASSLSGNSNQPQHF. CDR3 DNA: TGTGCCAGCAGTTTATCGGGGAATAGCAATCAGCCCCAGCATTTT.

The chain uses TRBV27 and TRBJ2-1; maybe TRBD1 (5 bases). CDR1 and CDR2 (germline): MNHEY, SMNVEV (reference sequence). CDR3 size: 14 residues. Trimming cost V 2 bases and J 5 bases, with 10 bases left between them. The CDR3 DNA reads TGTGCCAGCAGTTTAACACAGGCCGACAATGAGCAGTTCTTC. This gives the protein CASSLTQADNEQFF.

The chain couples TRBV7-2 to TRBJ1-2; a weak D match, TRBD1 (6 bases). The germline V gene encodes CDR1 SGHTA and CDR2 FQGNSA. This CDR3 is built from 14 residues. Trimming removed 5 bases from V and 1 base from J, with 11 bases in between. CDR3 nucleotide sequence: TGTGCCAGCAGCCGGACAGTTGGTAACTATGGCTACACCTTC. It yields the protein CASSRTVGNYGYTF.

The chain joins TRBV6-1 to TRBJ2-1; 13 nucleotides align to TRBD2. Germline V gene lookup returns CDR1 MNHNS and CDR2 SASEGT. V lost 1 base to trimming and J lost 9 bases; unmatched junction nucleotides: 3. This CDR3 is 15 amino acids long. The CDR3 is CASSEGTSGSLEQFF. As DNA, the CDR3 is TGTGCCAGCAGTGAAGGGACTAGCGGGAGCCTTGAGCAGTTCTTC.

The CDR3 region is CSVDPTGRGNIQYF. DNA for the CDR3: TGCAGCGTTGACCCAACAGGGCGCGGAAACATTCAGTACTTC. The chain joins TRBV29-1 to TRBJ2-4, with D tentatively TRBD1 (6 bases). The germline V and J ends were trimmed by 3 bases and 6 bases, with 15 bases remaining between them. Per germline, CDR1 SQVTM and CDR2 ANQGSEA. CDR3 length: 14 amino acids.

The V gene is TRBV5-6, the J gene TRBJ1-2; 8 bases fit TRBD1. The germline V gene has CDR1 SGHDT and CDR2 YYEEEE. The CDR3 has 16 amino acids. V lost 0 bases to trimming and J lost 4 bases; unmatched junction nucleotides: 8. CDR3 loop: CASSLVGSGQGYGYTF. The CDR3 nucleotides are TGTGCCAGCAGCTTGGTGGGGAGCGGACAGGGCTATGGCTACACCTTC.

This clone was observed a handful of times. This chain links TRBV5-1 with TRBJ2-1, with 7 bases matching TRBD2. Looked up from germline, CDR1 is SGHRS and CDR2 is YFSETQ. Unmatched junction bases numbered 15, after V lost 3 bases and J lost 6 bases. The CDR3 loop spans 17 amino acids. CDR3 in amino acids: CASSSPPLTSSGNEQFF. The CDR3 DNA reads as TGCGCCAGCAGCTCACCACCGCTGACTAGCTCCGGCAATGAGCAGTTCTTC.

The chain employs TRBV25-1 and TRBJ2-1; the D is unclear. CDR1 and CDR2 (germline): MGHDK, SYGVNS. V lost 1 base and J lost 2, with 6 bases in between. The CDR3 is 14 amino acids. The CDR3, as DNA: TGTGCCAGCAGTGAATGGGCAGCCTACAATGAGCAGTTCTTC. Translated: CASSEWAAYNEQFF.

This rearrangement joins TRBV6-5 to TRBJ2-3; unclear D gene. The germline CDR1 and CDR2 sequences are MNHEY and SVGAGI. The CDR3 consists of 14 residues. Trimming left V 8 bases short and J 4 bases short, with 16 bases between. DNA of the CDR3: TGTGCCAGCGTCGGTCGTTCGTGGTCAGATACGCAGTATTTT. It yields the protein CASVGRSWSDTQYF.

The rearrangement uses TRBV4-1 and TRBJ1-1, with 7 positions matching TRBD1. The CDR3 has 15 residues. The ends lost 3 bases at V and 2 bases at J; junction bases unmatched: 6. CDR1 is MGHRA and CDR2 is YSYEKL in the germline V gene. The CDR3 nucleotides are TGCGCCAGCAGCCAGACAGGGATCCTTAACACTGAAGCTTTCTTT. Amino acid sequence: CASSQTGILNTEAFF.

This chain links TRBV9 with TRBJ2-1, with D possibly matching TRBD2 (6 bases). The CDR3 consists of 15 residues. The V gene lost 2 bases and the J gene lost 4 bases, with 13 bases spanning the gap. Germline V gives CDR1 SGDLS, CDR2 YYNGEE. The CDR3 coding sequence is TGTGCCAGCAGCGTGGTTAGCGGCCTATACAATGAGCAGTTCTTC. Translated: CASSVVSGLYNEQFF. Full variable domain (missing parts from reference TRBV9 and TRBJ2-1): DSGVTQTPKHLITATGQRVTLRCSPRSGDLSVYWYQQSLDQGLQFLIQYYNGEERAKGNILERFSAQQFPDLHSELNLSSLELGDSALYFCASSVVSGLYNEQFFGPGTRLTVL.

V gene TRBV11-2 combines with J gene TRBJ2-7; tentatively, D is TRBD1 or TRBD2 (5 bases each). V lost 5 bases, J lost 2 bases, and 10 bases lay in between. Germline lookup yields CDR1 SGHAT and CDR2 FQNNGV. The CDR3 sequence is 13 residues long. As DNA, the CDR3 is TGTGCCAGCAGCCCGGGACCTACCTACGAGCAGTACTTC. It is translated as CASSPGPTYEQYF.

This chain joins TRBV6-2 or TRBV6-3 and TRBJ2-7; 15 bases agree with TRBD2. The CDR3 has 20 amino acids. V was clipped by 2 bases and J by 2 bases; unmatched bases: 13. Looked up from germline, CDR1 is MNHEY and CDR2 is SVGEGT. CDR3 sequence (DNA): TGTGCCAGCAGTTACCCAACAGGACTAGCGGGGGGGCCATCGGCCTACGAGCAGTACTTC. Translated: CASSYPTGLAGGPSAYEQYF.

This chain joins TRBV24-1 and TRBJ2-1; D is possibly TRBD1 (6 bases). Between the trimmed V and J ends, which lost 5 bases and 6 bases, there was a span of 16 bases. Germline loops: CDR1 KGHDR, CDR2 SFDVKD. CDR3 size: 15 residues. CDR3 protein: CATSASGHPSNEQFF. The CDR3 DNA is TGTGCCACCAGTGCCTCGGGACACCCTAGCAATGAGCAGTTCTTC.